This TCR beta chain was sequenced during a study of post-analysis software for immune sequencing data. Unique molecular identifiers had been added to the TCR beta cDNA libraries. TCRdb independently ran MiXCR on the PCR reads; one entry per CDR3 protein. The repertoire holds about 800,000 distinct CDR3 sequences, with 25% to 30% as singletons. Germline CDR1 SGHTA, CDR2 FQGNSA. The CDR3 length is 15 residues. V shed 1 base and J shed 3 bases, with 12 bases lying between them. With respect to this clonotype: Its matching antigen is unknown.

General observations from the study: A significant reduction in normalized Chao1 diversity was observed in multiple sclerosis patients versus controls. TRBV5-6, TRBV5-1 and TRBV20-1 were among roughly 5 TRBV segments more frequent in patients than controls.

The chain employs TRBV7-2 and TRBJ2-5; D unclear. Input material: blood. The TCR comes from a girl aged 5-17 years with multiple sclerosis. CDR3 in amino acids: CASSLVSTKKETQYF. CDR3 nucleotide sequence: TGTGCCAGCAGCTTAGTCAGTACGAAGAAAGAGACCCAGTACTTC.